This is a list of T cell receptor beta chains from one sample in a study of T cell repertoires in ileal Crohn's disease. Produced via immunoSEQ multiplex PCR; TCRdb's table is partial and in-frame only. There are some 7,300 clones in the sample; almost 95% occur only once, and 1.6% lies in the top ten. Sequenced input: ileal tissue. The receptors stem from an adult with Crohn's disease. Each CDR3 is given without its conserved first and last residue.

v_gene,j_gene,CDR3aa
TRBV7-2,TRBJ2-7,ASSSLSLAGRIY
TRBV12-5,TRBJ2-7,ASGWVLSSGSYEQY
TRBV18,TRBJ1-1,ASSQGVNTEAF
TRBV6-6,TRBJ2-7,ASSYTTGPSYEQY
TRBV5-1,TRBJ2-3,ASSLVLAADTQY
TRBV29-1,TRBJ2-2,SVLTSGSPGELF
TRBV6-9,TRBJ2-4,ASTPPGGLQY
TRBV5-4,TRBJ2-5,ASSRTSVGGETQY
TRBV14,TRBJ2-5,ASSQDRAAGGRETQY
TRBV18,TRBJ1-1,ASSQSSGSSGEAF
TRBV7-6,TRBJ2-3,ASSSFITDTQY
TRBV6-5,TRBJ2-3,ASRDSLSTDTQY
TRBV10-3,TRBJ1-1,AIRGTSNTEAF
TRBV6-1,TRBJ1-6,ATEDRDLFSVH
TRBV5-6,TRBJ2-2,ASSQHLAGSTGELF
TRBV19,TRBJ1-2,ASSIGGRGYGYT
TRBV11-1,TRBJ2-7,ASSEGQPYEQY
TRBV6-5,TRBJ2-7,ASSYQAGGPYEQY
TRBV4-2,TRBJ1-4,ASSQDPTGGNEKLF
TRBV19,TRBJ1-5,ASSWTGFGDQPQH
TRBV11-3,.,ASSLDSPDRGYEQY
TRBV7-3,TRBJ2-7,ASSLTGGGASSYEQY
TRBV5-4,TRBJ2-4,ASSPGTGAIQY
TRBV10-3,TRBJ2-2,AISVGTGELF
TRBV5-1,TRBJ2-1,ASSPGQTNNEQF
TRBV6-1,TRBJ2-7,ASSRDSRTLYEQY
TRBV28,TRBJ2-3,ASLLGVTDTQY
TRBV10-3,TRBJ2-3,AMGTSGNTDTQY
TRBV28,TRBJ2-7,ASSSDIYYEQY
TRBV7-8,TRBJ2-6,ASSLSMDRGRSGANVLT
TRBV29-1,TRBJ2-2,SVESTGGKNTGELF
TRBV14,TRBJ1-6,ASSLGPGQGISPLH
TRBV2,TRBJ2-5,ASSVQGATETQY
TRBV28,TRBJ2-1,ASSSTSRQF
TRBV28,TRBJ1-4,ASSEHSSVEKLF
TRBV7-9,TRBJ2-6,ASRASSGANVLT
TRBV10-1,TRBJ1-1,ASSEQGAITEAF
TRBV6-5,TRBJ1-1,ASSQDRRMRAF
TRBV30,TRBJ1-1,AWSPSRQFEAF
TRBV7-9,TRBJ2-7,ASSLGGTGGN
TRBV10-3,TRBJ2-3,AISERELAGADTQY
TRBV4-1,TRBJ2-5,ASSLRDKTGQETQY
TRBV29-1,TRBJ1-5,SVVETSYSNQPQH
TRBV5-8,TRBJ2-5,ASSSSGTLEGETQY
TRBV28,TRBJ1-4,ASSPPAGGGEKLF
TRBV5-1,TRBJ1-4,ASSPSGATNEKLF
TRBV18,TRBJ2-3,ASSPRQGSTDTQY